This is a list of T cell receptor beta chains from one sample in a study of CD8 T cell repertoires and HIV-1 epitope variants. Their recognized antigens are unknown. Measured with immunoSEQ multiplex PCR; TCRdb has only the in-frame clones, and not every one. The profile shows thousands of clones, about 70% of them singletons. The specimen sequenced was cultured CD8+ T cells derived from PBMCs. These receptors came from a male donor with HIV. CDR3s include the opening cysteine and the closing phenylalanine or tryptophan. The D gene is left open where the match is weak. Clone size is shown for a subset of rows, as once, few, many or a class of expanded clone.

V	J	size	D	DNA	CDR3
TRBV7-2	TRBJ2-7	once	NA	TGTGCCAGCAGCTTAGGACAGGCAACCTACGAGCAGTACTTC	CASSLGQATYEQYF
TRBV18	TRBJ1-6	few	NA	TGTGCCAGCTCACCGCTATGGGATGATTCAGGCTCCTATAATTCACCCCTCCACTTT	CASSPLWDDSGSYNSPLHF
TRBV4-2	TRBJ2-7	NA	NA	TGTGCCAGCAGCCAAGATGGCCGTGGAGGCTACGAGCAGTACTTC	CASSQDGRGGYEQYF
TRBV28	TRBJ2-1	NA	TRBD2	TGTGCCAGCAGTTCCCCCTTGGTTCGTGAGGGCAGAGCGGGGAATGAGCAGTTCTTC	CASSSPLVREGRAGNEQFF
TRBV2	TRBJ2-7	NA	NA	TGTGCCAGCAGGAACCCCACAGGAGAGCAGTACTTC	CASRNPTGEQYF
TRBV2	TRBJ2-7	NA	TRBD2	TGTGCCAGCAATACGGAGGGAGGTAGCGGGAGTGGGGTCGAGCAGTACTTC	CASNTEGGSGSGVEQYF
TRBV4-3	TRBJ1-2	few	TRBD1	TGCGCCAGCAGCCCCGAATACAGGGGGCGAACGGGCTACACCTTC	CASSPEYRGRTGYTF
TRBV2	TRBJ2-5	NA	TRBD1	TGTGCCACCTCGGGGTCCGGGACAGCCTTCCAAGAGACCCAGTACTTC	CATSGSGTAFQETQYF
TRBV5-6	TRBJ2-2	NA	NA	TGTGCCAGCAGCTATGGGAGGCTAGAATATAGCGACACCGGGGAGCTGTTTTTT	CASSYGRLEYSDTGELFF
TRBV28	TRBJ1-5	NA	NA	TGTGCCAGCAGTTCCGCCCCAGGGATTAGCAATCAGCCCCAGCATTTT	CASSSAPGISNQPQHF
TRBV7-3	TRBJ2-5	once	NA	TGTGCCAGCAGCCCAGGGGTCAACCGGGAAGAGACCCAGTACTTC	CASSPGVNREETQYF
TRBV27	TRBJ1-2	NA	NA	TGTGCCAGCAGTTTACGGGGAGCTAACTATGGCTACACCTTC	CASSLRGANYGYTF
TRBV29-1	TRBJ1-1	few	NA	TGCAGCGTTGAACTGCTCGGCTTGGGGAGTGAAGCTTTCTTT	CSVELLGLGSEAFF
TRBV5-4	TRBJ1-1	NA	TRBD1	TGTGCCAGCAGCTCATCTATCCAGGGGGCGAGTGCTTTCTTT	CASSSSIQGASAFF
TRBV15	TRBJ1-5	few	NA	TGTGCCACCAGCAGAGATTCAGGGGTCCAGAGGCCCCAGCATTTT	CATSRDSGVQRPQHF
TRBV29-1	TRBJ2-1	NA	NA	TGCAGCGTTGTATCTGGAGGCGGTGGCCACGGTGAGCAGTTCTTC	CSVVSGGGGHGEQFF
TRBV19	TRBJ2-1	NA	TRBD2	TGTGCCAGTGCAGCGGGGGTTATATACAATGAGCAGTTCTTC	CASAAGVIYNEQFF
TRBV11-2	TRBJ2-1	few	NA	TGTGCCAGCAGCTCTAACTTGAGGAATGAGCAGTTCTTC	CASSSNLRNEQFF
TRBV9	TRBJ1-1	NA	NA	TGTGCCAGCAGCGTAGACGGGGGGGACACTGAAGCTTTCTTT	CASSVDGGDTEAFF
TRBV29-1	TRBJ1-1	once	NA	TGCAGCGTTTCCCTGAACAGGAACACTGAAGCTTTCTTT	CSVSLNRNTEAFF
TRBV5-6	TRBJ2-2	NA	NA	TGTGCCAGCAGCTTGTCGAGGGCAGGGATGAGGAACACCGGGGAGCTGTTTTTT	CASSLSRAGMRNTGELFF
TRBV5-4	TRBJ2-3	NA	TRBD2	TGTGCCAGCAGCAACTTTAACAGGGCGGGGGGACAAGATACGCAGTATTTT	CASSNFNRAGGQDTQYF
TRBV5-1	TRBJ2-5	once	TRBD1	TGCGCCAGCAGCCGGACAGGACGCGCACCCAACCCAGGGGAGACCCAGTACTTC	CASSRTGRAPNPGETQYF
TRBV7-9	TRBJ2-2	NA	NA	TGTGCCAGCAGCGACCCCGTGTCAGGCCTGCCGGGGGCCGGGGAGCTGTTTTTT	CASSDPVSGLPGAGELFF
TRBV7-9	TRBJ1-5	large	NA	TGTGCCAGCAGAGCGGGGACTCAGCCCCAGCATTTT	CASRAGTQPQHF
TRBV11-2	TRBJ1-5	few	NA	TGTGCCAGCAGCTTAGATCGGCAAGTCAATCAGCCCCAGCATTTT	CASSLDRQVNQPQHF
TRBV29-1	TRBJ2-7	few	TRBD1	TGCAGCGTTGAGGGACAGTACTACGAGCAGTACTTC	CSVEGQYYEQYF
TRBV28	TRBJ2-1	NA	NA	TGTGCCAGCAGTTTATGGGGGGGAGAGCAGTTCTTC	CASSLWGGEQFF
TRBV28	TRBJ1-2	few	NA	TGTGCCAGCACTCTTCTCTTGGACAGTTCTAACTATGGCTACACCTTC	CASTLLLDSSNYGYTF
TRBV15	TRBJ2-1	NA	TRBD2	TGTGCCACCAGCGGCGGGAGGGCCTATGAGCAGTTCTTC	CATSGGRAYEQFF
TRBV18	TRBJ1-2	NA	TRBD1	TGTGCCAGCTCGCCAAGGACAGGGGGTGACTATGGCTACACCTTC	CASSPRTGGDYGYTF
TRBV11-2	TRBJ2-7	NA	NA	TGTGCCAGCAGCAGTGAGATAGGGAGCTCCTACGAGCAGTACTTC	CASSSEIGSSYEQYF
TRBV19	TRBJ1-6	NA	TRBD1	TGTGCCAGTAGTGCCGCGCAGGGGGTAAAATCACCCCTCCACTTT	CASSAAQGVKSPLHF
TRBV18	TRBJ2-1	once	NA	TGTGCCAGCTCACCGACGAACAATGAGCAGTTCTTC	CASSPTNNEQFF
TRBV9	TRBJ2-1	NA	TRBD1	TGTGCCAGCAGCGCCGGGACAGGGCAAGAGCAGTTCTTC	CASSAGTGQEQFF
TRBV28	TRBJ2-7	few	NA	TGTGCCAGCAGCCCCCCGGACAGCTACGAGCAGTACTTC	CASSPPDSYEQYF
TRBV7-9	TRBJ2-7	once	NA	TGTGCCAGCACAAGCTTAAGGAGCACAGAAAGATCCTTCTACGAGCAGTACTTC	CASTSLRSTERSFYEQYF
TRBV7-9	TRBJ2-1	NA	NA	TGTGCCAGCTTACAGGGAGGTGAGCAGTTCTTC	CASLQGGEQFF
TRBV7-9	TRBJ2-1	NA	NA	TGTGCCAGCAGCTTAAGATACGACAGTGAGCAGTTCTTC	CASSLRYDSEQFF
TRBV7-9	TRBJ2-7	NA	TRBD1	TGTGCCAGCAGCTTGTACCCCGGGACAGATCCCTACGAGCAGTACTTC	CASSLYPGTDPYEQYF
TRBV28	TRBJ1-4	once	TRBD1	TGTGCCAGTGGGCAGGGGGCGAGTGAAAAACTGTTTTTT	CASGQGASEKLFF
TRBV28	TRBJ2-1	once	NA	TGTGCCAGCAGCCCCGAGGGGGTGGTTCGGGATGAGCAGTTCTTC	CASSPEGVVRDEQFF
TRBV7-9	TRBJ2-7	NA	NA	TGTGCCAGCAGCCCCCCCGGGGGCTATGAGCAGTACTTC	CASSPPGGYEQYF
TRBV6-5	TRBJ2-7	NA	NA	TGTGCCAGCAGTCCGACTGATTACGAGCAGTACTTC	CASSPTDYEQYF
TRBV14	TRBJ2-5	NA	NA	TGTGCCAGCAGCCAAGCAGGGGTACTAGAGACCCAGTACTTC	CASSQAGVLETQYF
TRBV5-6	TRBJ2-2	NA	NA	TGTGCCAGCAGCAGCGGTACCGGGGAGCTGTTTTTT	CASSSGTGELFF
TRBV4-1	TRBJ2-7	NA	NA	TGCGCCAGCAGCCAAGATCGGGACCTACCCTCCTACGAGCAGTACTTC	CASSQDRDLPSYEQYF
TRBV27	TRBJ2-1	NA	NA	TGTGCCACTGGGGGGGGCGGGAGAGGAACGTACAATGAGCAGTTCTTC	CATGGGGRGTYNEQFF
TRBV28	TRBJ1-4	once	NA	TGTGCCAGCAGTTTACCCACAGGGGAAAAACTGTTTTTT	CASSLPTGEKLFF
TRBV7-8	TRBJ1-5	few	NA	TGTGCCAGCAGCTTCAGGACGGATCAGCCCCAGCATTTT	CASSFRTDQPQHF
TRBV14	TRBJ2-2	NA	NA	TGTGCCAGCGGTTCGGAGGGGGCCACCGGGGAGCTGTTTTTT	CASGSEGATGELFF
TRBV28	TRBJ2-7	NA	NA	TGTGCCAGCACCCGAGATGACGAGCCCGTCTACGAGCAGTACTTC	CASTRDDEPVYEQYF
TRBV25-1	TRBJ1-2	NA	TRBD1	TGTGCCAGCAGTGACTCAGGGGGGGGCTACACCTTC	CASSDSGGGYTF
TRBV7-9	TRBJ2-7	NA	TRBD2	TGTGCCAGCAGCTTAATAGCGGGGACCTACGAGCAGTACTTC	CASSLIAGTYEQYF
TRBV27	TRBJ2-1	NA	TRBD2	TGTGCCAGCAGCAGAACCGGGACTAGCGGGACCCGTAGGAACAATGAGCAGTTCTTC	CASSRTGTSGTRRNNEQFF
TRBV6-6	TRBJ1-1	NA	NA	TGTGCCAGCAGTTACAGGGAGGGCACTGAAGCTTTCTTT	CASSYREGTEAFF
TRBV10-3	TRBJ2-4	NA	TRBD2	TGTGCCATCAGTGAGTCGGGAAGCGGGGGGGCCTCGGGCAAAAACATTCAGTACTTC	CAISESGSGGASGKNIQYF
TRBV29-1	TRBJ2-5	NA	TRBD1	TGCAGCGTTGAGGGGGACAGGGGGCGCCGGGAGACCCAGTACTTC	CSVEGDRGRRETQYF
TRBV5-1	TRBJ1-1	NA	NA	TGCGCCAGCAGCTGGACAGAGAACACTGAAGCTTTCTTT	CASSWTENTEAFF